This TCR beta chain was found in a study of blood T cells in healthy people across ages. For the study at large: With template switching, about one barcoded beta molecule was captured per two T cells. Study results and caveats: Age brought a roughly linear fall in TCR beta diversity measured per million T cells.

Regarding this clonotype: Its target is not known.

This CDR3 has 15 residues. Germline V gene lookup returns CDR1 DFQATT and CDR2 SNEGSKA (reference sequence). V lost 5 bases and J lost 1, with 17 bases in between. Peripheral blood samples of 9 to 10 milliliters were drawn from each donor. Through a sample-barcoded 5' primer and a J-beta primer mix, a second PCR was run for roughly 6 to 11 cycles. Via MiXCR, TCRdb re-called the 5' RACE reads, giving one row per CDR3 protein. The sample lists about 1,800,000 distinct CDR3 sequences, 28% occurring once. The sequence came from a woman under 40 in good health. The sequenced material came from blood. The rearrangement joins TRBV20-1 to TRBJ1-2; D not resolved. DNA for the CDR3: TGCAGTGCTCCGATGAGCTTGGTTCGTAACTATGGCTACACCTTC. Translating it yields CSAPMSLVRNYGYTF.